This TCR beta chain was identified during a study of shared clonotypes between healthy human individuals. About the study: Donors, aged 18 to 49, were a couple of women and three men. Donors had three CD4 naive, three CD4 memory, two CD8 naive and one CD8 memory plate apiece.

Naive CD8 populations comprised CD45RO-negative cells positively selected for CCR7, excluding terminally differentiated effector memory CD45RA+ cells. Overall study findings and caveats: Compared with memory subsets, naive subsets generally had larger estimated richness.

Germline values: CDR1 MGHRA, CDR2 YSYEKL. CDR3 size: 14 residues. V shed 0 bases and J shed 4 bases, with 7 bases lying between them. About this clone: No antigen is known for it.

An assay was performed, and its level was deep. Clones were read by immunoSEQ multiplex PCR, and TCRdb kept only the in-frame ones, dropping some. The sample shows about 680,000 clones, 90% to 95% of them seen only once. The rearrangement joins TRBV4-1 to TRBJ2-1; D call uncertain. This TCR was sampled from a young man in good health. Sequencing used naive CD8+ T cells sorted from blood. CDR3 nucleotide sequence: TGCGCCAGCAGCCAAGATCGTGAGTACAATGAGCAGTTCTTC. It is translated as CASSQDREYNEQFF.